Reported below is one T cell receptor (beta chain). The junction had 4 bases not matched to a gene; V was cut back by 6 bases and J by 6 bases. Germline CDR1 LNHDA, CDR2 SQIVND (reference sequence). The CDR3 is 12 amino acids. Assay used: immunoSEQ multiplex PCR; TCRdb lists only in-frame clones, some missing. The sample lists tens of thousands of clones, approximately 87% seen once, with 0.9% to 1.4% in the top ten. The entry originates in a study of T cells in localized non-small cell lung cancer. The source was peripheral blood, collected before any cancer treatment. The chain carries TRBV19 and TRBJ1-2; TRBD1 matches at 7 bases. The sequence came from a woman aged 40 to 75 with stage I lung adenocarcinoma. The CDR3 sequence is CASRSTGDGYTF. CDR3 coding DNA: TGTGCCAGTAGGAGTACAGGGGATGGCTACACCTTC.